The 14 T cell receptor beta chains below were found in one sample sequenced in a study of blood T cell repertoires in COVID-19. Produced via immunoSEQ multiplex PCR; TCRdb's table is partial and in-frame only. The profile covers about 370,000 clones, with around 89% appearing a single time and about 1% taken by the ten largest. The sample taken for sequencing was PBMCs or T cells enriched from blood (not recorded which). These receptors all stem from a man younger than 30 who had recovered from COVID-19.

The V call is TRBV6-6, the J call TRBJ2-3, with D possibly matching TRBD2 (6 bases). CDR1 is MNHNY, CDR2 SVGAGI, per germline (reference sequence). The CDR3 runs to 15 residues. Trimming took off 7 bases at V and 0 bases at J, with 14 bases between the two ends. The DNA of the CDR3 is TGTGCCAGCATCAAGGAGGGCGGGAGCACAGATACGCAGTATTTT. Protein: CASIKEGGSTDTQYF.

The chain combines TRBV6-5 with TRBJ1-1, with D maybe TRBD1 (5 bases). Deletions cut 5 bases from V and 0 bases from J, with 10 bases between. Germline V gene data show CDR1 as MNHEY and CDR2 as SVGAGI. The CDR3 contains 14 residues. CDR3 DNA: TGTGCCAGCAGTAGGGGATGGATGAACACTGAAGCTTTCTTT. Encoded protein: CASSRGWMNTEAFF.

The CDR3 nucleotides are TGTGCCAGCAGCTTGTGGGGGGGCAGCGAGACCCAGTACTTC. Its translation is CASSLWGGSETQYF. V usage is TRBV5-6 and J usage is TRBJ2-5; a weak D match, TRBD2 (7 bases). The CDR3 sequence is 14 residues long. In germline, CDR1 is SGHDT, CDR2 YYEEEE. Trimming took 1 base from V and 5 from J, leaving 12 bases between them. Looking up the rest from reference TRBV5-6 and TRBJ2-5 gives the full variable domain: DAGVTQSPTHLIKTRGQQVTLRCSPKSGHDTVSWYQQALGQGPQFIFQYYEEEERQRGNFPDRFSGHQFPNYSSELNVNALLLGDSALYLCASSLWGGSETQYFGPGTRLLVL.

This chain links TRBV6-6 with TRBJ2-1; a weak D match, TRBD2 (5 bases). This CDR3 region has 14 residues. The germline V gene has CDR1 MNHNY and CDR2 SVGAGI (reference sequence). V was clipped by 8 bases and J by 1 base, with 12 bases between them. This chain's CDR3 is CASVSGTSYNEQFF. The CDR3 region has the DNA TGTGCCAGCGTAAGCGGCACTTCCTACAATGAGCAGTTCTTC.

V and J are TRBV24-1 and TRBJ2-1, with 9 positions matching TRBD2. Germline CDR1 reads KGHDR; CDR2 reads SFDVKD. This CDR3 is 16 amino acids long. J gave up 5 bases and V 4 bases, and 8 bases lay outside the gene matches. In DNA, the CDR3 is TGTGCCACCAGTGAGGCTAGCGGGACCTATAACAATGAGCAGTTCTTC. Translated, it gives CATSEASGTYNNEQFF.

This chain links TRBV10-1 with TRBJ2-7; 10 bases align to TRBD2. The junction had 12 bases not matched to a gene; V was cut back by 6 bases and J by 4 bases. The CDR3 spans 16 residues. Germline CDR1 WNHNN, CDR2 SYGVQD (reference sequence). The CDR3 nucleotides read TGCGCCAGCAGCGACCCGAGGACTAGCGGTATATACGAGCAGTACTTC. Residues: CASSDPRTSGIYEQYF.

V is TRBV5-1 and J is TRBJ2-5; D is possibly TRBD2 (5 bases). The V and J ends lost 2 bases and 2 bases respectively, with 10 bases between them. CDR1 is SGHRS and CDR2 is YFSETQ in the germline V gene. This CDR3 contains 14 residues. The CDR3 region is CASSLLGQQETQYF. DNA for the CDR3: TGCGCCAGCAGCTTACTAGGGCAACAAGAGACCCAGTACTTC.

This clone was recorded only once. The J gene is TRBJ1-5, the V gene TRBV10-2, with no clear D. Trimming cost V 6 bases and J 9 bases, with 15 bases left between them. This CDR3 region has 13 residues. Per germline, CDR1 WSHSY and CDR2 SAAADI. The CDR3, as DNA: TGCGCCAGCAGCCCGGGAAGGTTAGGGCCCCAGCATTTT. Translating it yields CASSPGRLGPQHF.

The chain has TRBV28 and TRBJ2-7, with 10 nucleotides matching TRBD2. The V segment lost 5 bases and the J segment 1 base; nucleotides outside the gene matches: 8. The CDR3 consists of 16 residues. Germline CDR1 reads MDHEN; CDR2 reads SYDVKM. The CDR3, as DNA: TGTGCCAGCAGTATCCTTAGGACTAGCGGTTCCTACGAGCAGTACTTC. It yields the protein CASSILRTSGSYEQYF.

As to this clone: Distinct nucleotide sequences in the sample also encode this CDR3. The J gene is TRBJ1-1, the V gene TRBV28; D gene uncertain. The CDR3 covers 11 residues. The V end was cut by 3 bases, the J end by 8 bases, with 7 bases between. Germline lookup yields CDR1 MDHEN and CDR2 SYDVKM. The CDR3 nucleotides are TGTGCCAGCAGTTTGGGCAGGGAAGCTTTCTTT. Its translation is CASSLGREAFF.

The rearrangement links TRBV29-1 to TRBJ2-1, with TRBD2 identical over 10 bases. Germline values: CDR1 SQVTM, CDR2 ANQGSEA. Trimming at V came to 7 bases and at J to 1 base, leaving 10 bases not matched to a gene. CDR3 length equals 16 residues. CDR3 residues: CSADSTSGSSYNEQFF. CDR3 nucleotide sequence: TGCAGCGCTGATTCGACTAGCGGGTCATCCTACAATGAGCAGTTCTTC.

The chain carries TRBV5-1 and TRBJ2-3; 7 bases fit TRBD1. The V and J ends lost 4 bases and 4 bases, in that order; junction bases with no gene match: 9. The CDR3 contains 15 residues. Germline-derived CDR1 and CDR2 are SGHRS and YFSETQ. The CDR3 sequence: CASSQRDSLPDTQYF. The CDR3 nucleotides read TGCGCCAGCAGCCAACGGGACAGCTTACCAGATACGCAGTATTTT.

The rearrangement links TRBV30 to TRBJ2-7; 7 bases agree with TRBD2. CDR3 length equals 12 residues. J gave up 5 bases and V 1 base, and 2 bases lay outside the gene matches. CDR1 and CDR2 (germline): GTSNPN, SVGIG (reference sequence). The CDR3 is CAWSGSGNEQYF. CDR3 coding DNA: TGTGCCTGGAGTGGGAGCGGGAACGAGCAGTACTTC.

The CDR3 DNA reads as TGTGCCAGCAGCGTATCAGCTGACCAGGTCGCTGAAGCTTTCTTT. Translated: CASSVSADQVAEAFF. This chain joins TRBV9 and TRBJ1-1, with D uncertain. Germline assignment: CDR1 SGDLS and CDR2 YYNGEE. The CDR3 is made up of 15 amino acids. The V end lost 1 base, the J end lost 6 bases, and 16 bases lay between the germline ends.